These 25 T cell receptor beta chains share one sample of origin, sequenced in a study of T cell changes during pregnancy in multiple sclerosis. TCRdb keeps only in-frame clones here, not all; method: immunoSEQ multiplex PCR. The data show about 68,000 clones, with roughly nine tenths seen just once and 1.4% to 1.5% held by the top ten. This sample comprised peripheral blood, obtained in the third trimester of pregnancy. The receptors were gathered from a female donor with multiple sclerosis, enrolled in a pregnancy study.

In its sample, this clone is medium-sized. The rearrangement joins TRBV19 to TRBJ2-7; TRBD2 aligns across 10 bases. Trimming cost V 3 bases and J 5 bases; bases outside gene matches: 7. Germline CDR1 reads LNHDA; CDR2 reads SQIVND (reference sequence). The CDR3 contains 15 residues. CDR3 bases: TGTGCCAGTAGTATCTCTAGCGGGAGTCTCAACGAGCAGTACTTC. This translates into CASSISSGSLNEQYF.

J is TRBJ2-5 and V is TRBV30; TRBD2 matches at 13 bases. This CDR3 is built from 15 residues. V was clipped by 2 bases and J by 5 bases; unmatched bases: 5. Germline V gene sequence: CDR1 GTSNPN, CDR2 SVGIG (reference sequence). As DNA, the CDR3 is TGTGCCTGGAGTCCACTAGCGGGAGGGGGGGAGACCCAGTACTTC. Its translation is CAWSPLAGGGETQYF.

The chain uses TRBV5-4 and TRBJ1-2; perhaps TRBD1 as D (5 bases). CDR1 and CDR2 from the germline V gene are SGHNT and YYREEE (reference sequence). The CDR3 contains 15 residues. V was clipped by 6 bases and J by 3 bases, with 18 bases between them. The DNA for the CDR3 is TGTGCCAGCAAAACAGGAGGGGTCTCCGACTATGGCTACACCTTC. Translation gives CASKTGGVSDYGYTF.

The CDR3 region is CASSLGGMNTEAFF. CDR3 nucleotide sequence: TGCGCCAGCAGCTTGGGAGGGATGAACACTGAAGCTTTCTTT. The J gene is TRBJ1-1, the V gene TRBV5-1; D not certain. Germline CDR1 reads SGHRS; CDR2 reads YFSETQ. This CDR3 is 14 amino acids long. Trimming shortened V by 0 bases and J by 0 bases, and 6 bases separated the two germline ends.

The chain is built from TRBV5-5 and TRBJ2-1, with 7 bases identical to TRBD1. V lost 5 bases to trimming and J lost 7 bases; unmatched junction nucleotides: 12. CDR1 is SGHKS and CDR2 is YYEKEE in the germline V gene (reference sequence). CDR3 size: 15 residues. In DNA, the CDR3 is TGTGCCAGCAGGCTTACAGGGGCCTTACCAAATGAGCAGTTCTTC. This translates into CASRLTGALPNEQFF. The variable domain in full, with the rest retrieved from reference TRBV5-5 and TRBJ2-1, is DAGVTQSPTHLIKTRGQQVTLRCSPISGHKSVSWYQQVLGQGPQFIFQYYEKEERGRGNFPDRFSARQFPNYSSELNVNALLLGDSALYLCASRLTGALPNEQFFGPGTRLTVL.

CDR3 DNA: TGTGCCAGCAGTTACTCCGAGGCCTATGGCTACACCTTC. Translating gives CASSYSEAYGYTF. The chain has TRBV6-6 and TRBJ1-2, with D hard to call. V was clipped by 0 bases and J by 4 bases, with 6 bases between them. Looked up from germline, CDR1 is MNHNY and CDR2 is SVGAGI (reference sequence). This CDR3 is built from 13 residues.

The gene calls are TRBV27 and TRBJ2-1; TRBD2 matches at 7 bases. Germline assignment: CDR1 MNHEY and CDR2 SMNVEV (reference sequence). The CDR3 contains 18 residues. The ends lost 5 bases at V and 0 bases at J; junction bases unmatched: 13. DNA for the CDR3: TGTGCCAGCAGTACCGTTCTGGAGCGGGGTGCCTCCTACAATGAGCAGTTCTTC. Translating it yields CASSTVLERGASYNEQFF.

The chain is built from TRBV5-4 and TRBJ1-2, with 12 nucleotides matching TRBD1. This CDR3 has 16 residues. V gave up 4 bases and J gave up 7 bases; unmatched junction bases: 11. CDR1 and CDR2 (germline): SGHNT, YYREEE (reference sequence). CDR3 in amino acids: CASSPGGTGGEGGYTF. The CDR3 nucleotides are TGTGCCAGCAGCCCCGGCGGGACAGGGGGCGAGGGTGGCTACACCTTC.

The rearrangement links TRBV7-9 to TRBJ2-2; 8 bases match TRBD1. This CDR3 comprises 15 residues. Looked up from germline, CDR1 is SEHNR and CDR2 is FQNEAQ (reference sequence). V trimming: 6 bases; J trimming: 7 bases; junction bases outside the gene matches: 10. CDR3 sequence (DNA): TGTGCCAGCAGGATGGACAGGGAAGTCGGCGGGGAGCTGTTTTTT. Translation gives CASRMDREVGGELFF.

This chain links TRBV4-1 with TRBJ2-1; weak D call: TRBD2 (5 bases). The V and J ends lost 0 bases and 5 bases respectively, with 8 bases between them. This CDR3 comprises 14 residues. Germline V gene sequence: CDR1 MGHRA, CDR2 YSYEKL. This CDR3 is CASSQDAGNNEQFF. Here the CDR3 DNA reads TGCGCCAGCAGCCAAGACGCCGGGAACAATGAGCAGTTCTTC.

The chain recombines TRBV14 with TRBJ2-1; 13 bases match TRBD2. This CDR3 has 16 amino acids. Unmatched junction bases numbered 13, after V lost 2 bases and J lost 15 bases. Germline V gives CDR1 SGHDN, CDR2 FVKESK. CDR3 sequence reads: CASSQRTTSGRAPRFF. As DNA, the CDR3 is TGTGCCAGCAGCCAACGCACTACTAGCGGGAGGGCCCCGCGGTTCTTC.

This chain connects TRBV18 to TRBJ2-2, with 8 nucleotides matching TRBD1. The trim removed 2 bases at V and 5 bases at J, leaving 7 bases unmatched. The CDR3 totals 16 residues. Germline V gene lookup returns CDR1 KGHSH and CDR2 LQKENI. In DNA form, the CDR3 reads TGTGCCAGCTCACCAAACAGGGGGAAAGGAACCGGGGAGCTGTTTTTT. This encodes CASSPNRGKGTGELFF.

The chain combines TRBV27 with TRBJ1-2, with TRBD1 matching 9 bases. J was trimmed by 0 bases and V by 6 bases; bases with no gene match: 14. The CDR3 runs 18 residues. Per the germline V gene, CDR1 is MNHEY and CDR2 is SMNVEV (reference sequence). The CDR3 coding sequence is TGTGCCAGCAGCAGACTCCGGGACAGGGAACTAACTAACTATGGCTACACCTTC. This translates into CASSRLRDRELTNYGYTF.

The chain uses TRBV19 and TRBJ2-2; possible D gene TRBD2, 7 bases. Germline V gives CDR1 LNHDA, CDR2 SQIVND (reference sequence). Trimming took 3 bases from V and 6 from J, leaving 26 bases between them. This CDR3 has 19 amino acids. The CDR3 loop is CASSIYRGGGSLLSGELFF. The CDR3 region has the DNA TGTGCCAGTAGTATTTATCGCGGGGGCGGGAGTCTTTTATCCGGGGAGCTGTTTTTT.

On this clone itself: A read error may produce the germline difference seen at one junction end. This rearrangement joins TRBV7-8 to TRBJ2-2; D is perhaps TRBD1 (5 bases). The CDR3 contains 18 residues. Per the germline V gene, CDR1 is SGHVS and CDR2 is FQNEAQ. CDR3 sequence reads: CASSLVTTAVANAGELFF. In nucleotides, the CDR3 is TGTGCCAGCAGCTTAGTCACGACAGCAGTGGCGAACGCCGGGGAGCTGTTTTTT.

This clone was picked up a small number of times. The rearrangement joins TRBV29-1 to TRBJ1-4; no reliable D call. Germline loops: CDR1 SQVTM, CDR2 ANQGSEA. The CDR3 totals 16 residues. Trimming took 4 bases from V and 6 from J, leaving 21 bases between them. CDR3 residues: CSVAPHGSTRDEKLFF. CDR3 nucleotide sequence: TGCAGCGTTGCACCTCATGGCTCCACCCGGGATGAAAAACTGTTTTTT. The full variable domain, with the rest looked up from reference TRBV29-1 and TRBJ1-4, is SAVISQKPSRDICQRGTSLTIQCQVDSQVTMMFWYRQQPGQSLTLIATANQGSEATYESGFVIDKFPISRPNLTFSTLTVSNMSPEDSSIYLCSVAPHGSTRDEKLFFGSGTQLSVL.

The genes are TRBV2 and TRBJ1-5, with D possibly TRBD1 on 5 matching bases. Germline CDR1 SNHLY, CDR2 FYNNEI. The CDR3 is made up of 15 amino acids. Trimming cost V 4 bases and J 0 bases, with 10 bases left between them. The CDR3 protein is CASSAGRGSNQPQHF. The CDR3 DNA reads TGTGCCAGCAGTGCGGGGAGGGGTAGCAATCAGCCCCAGCATTTT.

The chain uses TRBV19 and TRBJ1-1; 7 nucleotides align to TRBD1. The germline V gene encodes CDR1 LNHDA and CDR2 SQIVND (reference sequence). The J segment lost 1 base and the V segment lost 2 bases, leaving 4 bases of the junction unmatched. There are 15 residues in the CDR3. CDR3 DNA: TGTGCCAGTAGTATAAAGGGGGCTGGGAACACTGAAGCTTTCTTT. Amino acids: CASSIKGAGNTEAFF.

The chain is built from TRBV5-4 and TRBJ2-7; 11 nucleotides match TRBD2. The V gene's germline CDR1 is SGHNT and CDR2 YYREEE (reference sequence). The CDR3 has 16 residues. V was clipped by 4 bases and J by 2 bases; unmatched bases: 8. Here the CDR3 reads CASSGGGLAEAYEQYF. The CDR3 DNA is TGTGCCAGCAGCGGGGGGGGACTAGCGGAGGCCTACGAGCAGTACTTC.

In DNA, the CDR3 is TGTGCCAGCAGCCAGCGGGCGTTGAGATGGAACACCGGGGAGCTGTTTTTT. This sequence encodes CASSQRALRWNTGELFF. The V gene is TRBV7-2, the J gene TRBJ2-2, with D possibly TRBD2 on 6 matching bases. The CDR3 loop spans 17 amino acids. Per the germline V gene, CDR1 is SGHTA and CDR2 is FQGNSA. V lost 5 bases and J 1 base, leaving 17 bases between the germline ends.

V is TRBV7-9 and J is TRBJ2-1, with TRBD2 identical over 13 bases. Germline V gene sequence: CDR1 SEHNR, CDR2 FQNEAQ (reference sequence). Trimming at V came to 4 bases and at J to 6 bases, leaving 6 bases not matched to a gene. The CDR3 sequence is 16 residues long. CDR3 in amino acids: CASSSQLAGGPNEQFF. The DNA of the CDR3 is TGTGCCAGCAGCTCGCAACTAGCGGGGGGGCCCAATGAGCAGTTCTTC.

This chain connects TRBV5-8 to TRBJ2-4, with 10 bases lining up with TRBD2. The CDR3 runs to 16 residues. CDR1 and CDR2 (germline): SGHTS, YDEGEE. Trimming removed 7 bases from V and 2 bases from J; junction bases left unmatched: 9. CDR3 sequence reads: CASCPGLAIPKNIQYF. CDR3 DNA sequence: TGTGCCAGCTGCCCGGGACTAGCGATTCCCAAAAACATTCAGTACTTC.

The CDR3 nucleotides read TGTGCCAGCAGCGTTGGGACGGGACAGACTAATTCACCCCTCCACTTT. Translation gives CASSVGTGQTNSPLHF. This chain uses TRBV9 with TRBJ1-6; 7 nucleotides line up with TRBD1. From germline, CDR1 is SGDLS and CDR2 YYNGEE. The CDR3 has 16 amino acids. J gave up 6 bases and V 2 bases, and 8 bases lay outside the gene matches.

The CDR3 DNA reads as TGTGCCTGGAGCATTACGGGACACCTACTTTCCGAGCAGTACTTC. Its protein is CAWSITGHLLSEQYF. The rearrangement links TRBV30 to TRBJ2-7; possibly TRBD1 for D (6 bases). The germline CDR1 and CDR2 sequences are GTSNPN and SVGIG (reference sequence). This CDR3 comprises 15 residues. Deletions cut 3 bases from V and 6 bases from J, with 21 bases between. Full variable domain (remainder filled in from reference TRBV30 and TRBJ2-7): SQTIHQWPATLVQPVGSPLSLECTVEGTSNPNLYWYRQAAGRGLQLLFYSVGIGQISSEVPQNLSASRPQDRQFILSSKKLLLSDSGFYLCAWSITGHLLSEQYFGPGTRLTVT.

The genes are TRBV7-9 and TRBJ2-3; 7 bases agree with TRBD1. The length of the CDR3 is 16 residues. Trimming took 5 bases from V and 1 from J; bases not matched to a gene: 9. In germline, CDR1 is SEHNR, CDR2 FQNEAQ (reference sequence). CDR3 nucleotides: TGTGCCAGCAGCCTATCCGACAGGGTGGGCACAGATACGCAGTATTTT. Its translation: CASSLSDRVGTDTQYF.